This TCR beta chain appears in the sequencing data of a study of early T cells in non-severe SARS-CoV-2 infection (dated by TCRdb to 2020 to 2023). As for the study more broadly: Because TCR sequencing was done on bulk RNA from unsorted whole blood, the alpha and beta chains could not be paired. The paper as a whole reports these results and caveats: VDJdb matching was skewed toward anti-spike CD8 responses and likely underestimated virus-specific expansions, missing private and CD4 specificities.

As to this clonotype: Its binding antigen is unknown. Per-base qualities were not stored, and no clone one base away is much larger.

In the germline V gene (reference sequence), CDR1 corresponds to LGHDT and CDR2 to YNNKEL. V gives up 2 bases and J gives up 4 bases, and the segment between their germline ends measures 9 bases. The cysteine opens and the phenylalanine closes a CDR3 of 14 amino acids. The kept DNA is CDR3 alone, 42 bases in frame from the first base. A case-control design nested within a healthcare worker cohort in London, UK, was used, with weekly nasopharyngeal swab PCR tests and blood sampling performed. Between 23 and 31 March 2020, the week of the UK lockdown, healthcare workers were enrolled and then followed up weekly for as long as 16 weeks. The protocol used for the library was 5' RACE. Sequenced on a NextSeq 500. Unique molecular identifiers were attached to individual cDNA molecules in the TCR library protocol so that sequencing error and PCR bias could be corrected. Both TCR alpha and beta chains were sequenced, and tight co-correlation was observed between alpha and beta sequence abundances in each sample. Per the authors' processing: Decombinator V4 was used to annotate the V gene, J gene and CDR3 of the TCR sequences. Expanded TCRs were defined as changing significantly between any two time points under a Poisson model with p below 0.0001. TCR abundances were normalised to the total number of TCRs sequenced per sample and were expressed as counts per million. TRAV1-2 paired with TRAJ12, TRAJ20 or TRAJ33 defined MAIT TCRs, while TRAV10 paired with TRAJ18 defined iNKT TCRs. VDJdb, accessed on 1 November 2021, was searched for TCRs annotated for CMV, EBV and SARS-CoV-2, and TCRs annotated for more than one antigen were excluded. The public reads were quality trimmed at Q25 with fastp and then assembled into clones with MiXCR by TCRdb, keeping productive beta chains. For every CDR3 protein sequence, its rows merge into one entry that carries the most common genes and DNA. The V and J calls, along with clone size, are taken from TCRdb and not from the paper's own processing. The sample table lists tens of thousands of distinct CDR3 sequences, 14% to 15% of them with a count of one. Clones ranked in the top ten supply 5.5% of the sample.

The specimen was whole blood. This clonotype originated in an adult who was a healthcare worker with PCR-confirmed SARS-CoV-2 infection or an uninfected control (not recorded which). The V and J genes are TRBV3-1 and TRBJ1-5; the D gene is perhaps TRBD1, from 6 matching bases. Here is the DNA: TGTGCCAGCAGCCAAACAGGGTTTAATCAGCCCCAGCATTTT. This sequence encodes CASSQTGFNQPQHF.